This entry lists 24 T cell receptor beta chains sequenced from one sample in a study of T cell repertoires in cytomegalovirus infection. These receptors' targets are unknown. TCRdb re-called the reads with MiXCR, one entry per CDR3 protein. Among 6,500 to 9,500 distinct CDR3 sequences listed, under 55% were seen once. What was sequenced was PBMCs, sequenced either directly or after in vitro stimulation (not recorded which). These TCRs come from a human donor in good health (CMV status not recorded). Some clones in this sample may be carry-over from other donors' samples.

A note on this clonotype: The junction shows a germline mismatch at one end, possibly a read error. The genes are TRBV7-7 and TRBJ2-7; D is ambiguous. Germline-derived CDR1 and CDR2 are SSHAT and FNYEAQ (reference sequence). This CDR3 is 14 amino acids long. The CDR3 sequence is CASSLRVGSYEQYF. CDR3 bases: TGTGCTAGCAGCTTGAGAGTGGGCTCCTACGAGCAGTACTTC.

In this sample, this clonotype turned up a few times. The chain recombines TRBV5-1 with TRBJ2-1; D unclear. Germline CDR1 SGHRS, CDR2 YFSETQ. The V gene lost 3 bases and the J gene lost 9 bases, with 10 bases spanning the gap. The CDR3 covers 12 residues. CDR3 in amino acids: CASSSTLGEQFF. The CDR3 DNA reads TGCGCCAGCAGCTCCACCCTCGGTGAGCAGTTCTTC. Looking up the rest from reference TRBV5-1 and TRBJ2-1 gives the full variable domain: KAGVTQTPRYLIKTRGQQVTLSCSPISGHRSVSWYQQTPGQGLQFLFEYFSETQRNKGNFPGRFSGRQFSNSRSEMNVSTLELGDSALYLCASSSTLGEQFFGPGTRLTVL.

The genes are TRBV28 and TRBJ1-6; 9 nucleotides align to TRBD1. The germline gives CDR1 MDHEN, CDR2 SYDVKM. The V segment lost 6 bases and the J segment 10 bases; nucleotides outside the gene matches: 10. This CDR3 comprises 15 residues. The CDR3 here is CASSPRTGVRSPLHF. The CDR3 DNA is TGTGCCAGCAGCCCGAGGACAGGGGTGAGATCACCCCTCCACTTT.

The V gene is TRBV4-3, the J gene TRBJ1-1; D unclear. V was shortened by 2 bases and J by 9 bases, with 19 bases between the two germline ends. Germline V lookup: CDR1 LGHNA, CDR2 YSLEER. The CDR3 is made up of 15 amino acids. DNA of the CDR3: TGCGCCAGCAGCCAAAGCCTAGCCGGCAGTGATCAAGCTTTCTTT. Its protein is CASSQSLAGSDQAFF.

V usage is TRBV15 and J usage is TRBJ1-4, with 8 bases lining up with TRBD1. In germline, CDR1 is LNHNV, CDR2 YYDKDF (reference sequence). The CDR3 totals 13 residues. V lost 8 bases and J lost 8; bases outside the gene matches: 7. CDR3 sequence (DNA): TGTGCCACCCTCGACAGGGGACAAGAAAAACTGTTTTTT. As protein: CATLDRGQEKLFF.

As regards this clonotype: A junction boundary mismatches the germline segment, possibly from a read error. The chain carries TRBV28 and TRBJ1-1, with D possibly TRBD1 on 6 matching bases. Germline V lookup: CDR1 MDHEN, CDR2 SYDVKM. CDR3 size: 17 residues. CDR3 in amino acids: CARSSGTTLAPNTEAFW. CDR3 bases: TGTGCCCGCAGCTCCGGGACAACCTTAGCGCCTAACACTGAAGCTTTCTGG.

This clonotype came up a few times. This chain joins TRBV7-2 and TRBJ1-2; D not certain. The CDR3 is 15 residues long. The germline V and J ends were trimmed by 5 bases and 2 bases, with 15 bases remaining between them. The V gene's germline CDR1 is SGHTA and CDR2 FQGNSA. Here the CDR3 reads CASSTQVGQNYGYTF. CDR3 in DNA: TGTGCCAGCAGCACCCAAGTCGGGCAAAACTATGGCTACACCTTC.

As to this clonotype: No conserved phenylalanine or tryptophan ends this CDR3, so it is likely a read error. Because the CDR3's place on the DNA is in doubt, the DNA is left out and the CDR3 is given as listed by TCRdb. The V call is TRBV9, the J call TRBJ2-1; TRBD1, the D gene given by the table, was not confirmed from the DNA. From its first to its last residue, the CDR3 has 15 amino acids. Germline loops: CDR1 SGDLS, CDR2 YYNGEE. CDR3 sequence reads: CASSPTGTLRKETFC.

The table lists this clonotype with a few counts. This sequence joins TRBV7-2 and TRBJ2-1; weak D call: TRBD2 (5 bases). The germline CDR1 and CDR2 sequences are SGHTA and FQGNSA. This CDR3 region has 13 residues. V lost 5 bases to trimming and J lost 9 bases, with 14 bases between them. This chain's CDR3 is CASSPPGGTEQFF. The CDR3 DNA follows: TGTGCCAGCAGCCCCCCCGGAGGCACTGAGCAGTTCTTC.

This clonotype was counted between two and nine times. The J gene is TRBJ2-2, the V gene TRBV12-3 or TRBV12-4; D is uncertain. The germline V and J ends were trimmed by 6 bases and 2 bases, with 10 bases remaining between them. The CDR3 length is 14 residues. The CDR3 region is CASSPGHNTGELFF. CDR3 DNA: TGTGCCAGCAGCCCCGGCCACAACACCGGGGAGCTGTTTTTT.

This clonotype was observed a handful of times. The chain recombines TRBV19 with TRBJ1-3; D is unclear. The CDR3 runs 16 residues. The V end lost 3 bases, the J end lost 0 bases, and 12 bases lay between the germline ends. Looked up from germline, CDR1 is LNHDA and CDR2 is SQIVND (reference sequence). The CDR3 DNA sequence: TGTGCCAGTAGTATCCCTGGTTGGAGCTCTGGAAACACCATATATTTT. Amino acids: CASSIPGWSSGNTIYF.

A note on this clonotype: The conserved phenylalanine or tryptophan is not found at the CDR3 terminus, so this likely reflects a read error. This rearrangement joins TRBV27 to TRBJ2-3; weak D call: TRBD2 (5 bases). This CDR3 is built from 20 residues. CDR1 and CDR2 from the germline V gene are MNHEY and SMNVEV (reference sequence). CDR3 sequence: CASSLSSVLAVFLSTDTQYL. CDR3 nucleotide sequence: TGTGCCAGCAGTTTATCTAGTGTCCTAGCTGTATTCCTTAGCACAGATACACAGTATTTG.

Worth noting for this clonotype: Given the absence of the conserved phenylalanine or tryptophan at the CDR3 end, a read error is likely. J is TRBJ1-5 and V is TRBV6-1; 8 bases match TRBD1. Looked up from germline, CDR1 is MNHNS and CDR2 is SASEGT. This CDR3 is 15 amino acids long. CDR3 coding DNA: TGTGCCACAGGCCTACGACAGGGGACCAATCCGCCCCAGCATTTG. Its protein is CATGLRQGTNPPQHL.

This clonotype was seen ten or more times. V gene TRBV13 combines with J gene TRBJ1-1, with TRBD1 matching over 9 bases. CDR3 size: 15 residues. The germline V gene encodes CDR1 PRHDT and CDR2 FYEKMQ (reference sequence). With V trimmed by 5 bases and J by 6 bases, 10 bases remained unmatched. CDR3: CASSARQGVWSEAFF. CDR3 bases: TGTGCCAGCAGCGCGCGACAGGGGGTATGGTCTGAAGCTTTCTTT.

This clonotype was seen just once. The CDR3 coding sequence is TGTGCCAGCAGTACCGGGACAGGAGGTGAAAAACTGTTTTTT. This translates into CASSTGTGGEKLFF. The chain uses TRBV2 and TRBJ1-4, with 8 nucleotides matching TRBD1. CDR1 SNHLY and CDR2 FYNNEI come from the germline V gene. The ends lost 5 bases at V and 7 bases at J; junction bases unmatched: 6. This CDR3 has 14 amino acids.

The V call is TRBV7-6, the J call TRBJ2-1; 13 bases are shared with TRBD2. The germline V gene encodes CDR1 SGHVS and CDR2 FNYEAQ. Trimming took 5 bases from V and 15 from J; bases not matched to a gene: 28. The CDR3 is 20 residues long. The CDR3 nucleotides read TGTGCCAGCAGCGTAGAGCCGGGACTAGCGGGATCGCGCTCCTACAATGAGACGTTCTTC. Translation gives CASSVEPGLAGSRSYNETFF.

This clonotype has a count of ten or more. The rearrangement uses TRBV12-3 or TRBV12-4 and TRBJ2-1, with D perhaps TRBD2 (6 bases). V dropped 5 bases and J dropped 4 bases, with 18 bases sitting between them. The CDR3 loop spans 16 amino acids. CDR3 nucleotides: TGTGCCAGCAGTCCCACCGGGACTGAGTTTTACAATGAGCAGTTCTTC. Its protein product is CASSPTGTEFYNEQFF.

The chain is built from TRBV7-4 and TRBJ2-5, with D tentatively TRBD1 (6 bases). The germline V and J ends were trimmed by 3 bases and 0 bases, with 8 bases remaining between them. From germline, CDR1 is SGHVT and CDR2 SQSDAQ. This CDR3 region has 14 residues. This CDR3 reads CASSFYRDQETQYF. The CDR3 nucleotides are TGTGCCAGCAGCTTCTACAGGGACCAAGAGACCCAGTACTTC.

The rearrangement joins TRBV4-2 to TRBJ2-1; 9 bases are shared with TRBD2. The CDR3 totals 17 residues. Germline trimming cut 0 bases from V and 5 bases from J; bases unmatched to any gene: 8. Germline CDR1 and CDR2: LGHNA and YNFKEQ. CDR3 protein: CASSQEYYSGGNNEQFF. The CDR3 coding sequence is TGTGCCAGCAGCCAAGAGTACTATAGCGGGGGAAACAATGAGCAGTTCTTC.

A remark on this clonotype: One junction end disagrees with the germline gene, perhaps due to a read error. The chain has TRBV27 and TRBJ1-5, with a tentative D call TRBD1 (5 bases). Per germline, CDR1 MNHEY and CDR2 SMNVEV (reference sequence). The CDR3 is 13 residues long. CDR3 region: CASRAGSGQPPLF. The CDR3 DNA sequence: TGTGCCAGCCGGGCAGGGTCTGGGCAGCCCCCTCTTTTT.

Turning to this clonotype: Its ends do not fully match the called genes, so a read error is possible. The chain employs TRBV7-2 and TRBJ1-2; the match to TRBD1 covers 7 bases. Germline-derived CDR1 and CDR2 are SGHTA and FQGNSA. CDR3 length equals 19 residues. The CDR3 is CASRLGDVTPTGCGSGYTF. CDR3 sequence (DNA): TGTGCCAGCCGCTTAGGGGACGTCACTCCGACAGGGTGCGGTAGTGGCTACACCTTT.

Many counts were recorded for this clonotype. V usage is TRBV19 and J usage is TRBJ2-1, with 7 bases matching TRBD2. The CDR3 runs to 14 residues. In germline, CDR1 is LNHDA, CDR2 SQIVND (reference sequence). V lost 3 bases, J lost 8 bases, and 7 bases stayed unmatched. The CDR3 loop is CASSIGGRGHEQFF. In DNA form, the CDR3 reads TGTGCCAGTAGTATCGGTGGGAGGGGTCATGAGCAGTTCTTC.

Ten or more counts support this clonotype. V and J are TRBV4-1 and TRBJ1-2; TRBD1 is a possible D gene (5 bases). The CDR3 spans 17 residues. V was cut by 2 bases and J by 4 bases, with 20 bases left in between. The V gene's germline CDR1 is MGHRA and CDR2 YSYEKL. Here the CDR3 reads CASSQQERAGGIYGYTF. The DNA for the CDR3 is TGCGCCAGCAGCCAACAAGAAAGGGCGGGGGGAATCTATGGCTACACCTTC.

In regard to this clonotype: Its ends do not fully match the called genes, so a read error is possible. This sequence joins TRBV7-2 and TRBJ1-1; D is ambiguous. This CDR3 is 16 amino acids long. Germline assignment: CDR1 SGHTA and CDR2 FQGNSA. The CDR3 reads CACSLDSRCSNTEDFF. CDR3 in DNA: TGTGCCTGCAGCTTAGATTCTAGGTGCTCGAACACTGAAGATTTCTTT. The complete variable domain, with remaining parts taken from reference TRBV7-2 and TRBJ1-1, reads GAGVSQSPSNKVTEKGKDVELRCDPISGHTALYWYRQSLGQGLEFLIYFQGNSAPDKSGLPSDRFSAERTGGSVSTLTIQRTQQEDSAVYLCACSLDSRCSNTEDFFGQGTRLTVV.